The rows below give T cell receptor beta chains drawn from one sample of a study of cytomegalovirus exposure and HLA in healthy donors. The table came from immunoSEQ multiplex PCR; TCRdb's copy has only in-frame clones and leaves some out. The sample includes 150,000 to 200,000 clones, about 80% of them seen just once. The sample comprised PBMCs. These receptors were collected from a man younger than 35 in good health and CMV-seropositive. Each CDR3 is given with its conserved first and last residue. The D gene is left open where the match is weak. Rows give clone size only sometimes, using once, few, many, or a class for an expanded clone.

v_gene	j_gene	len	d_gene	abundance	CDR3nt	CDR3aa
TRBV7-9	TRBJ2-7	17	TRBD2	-	TGTGCCAGCAGCTTAGCGGGGACTAGCGGGAGCTTTAACGAGCAGTACTTC	CASSLAGTSGSFNEQYF
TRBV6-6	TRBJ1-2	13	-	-	TGTGCCAGCAGTTCTGCCAGGCCTTCTGGCTACACCTTC	CASSSARPSGYTF
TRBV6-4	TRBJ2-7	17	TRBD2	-	TGTGCCAGCAGTCTCATACCAGGGGCTAGCGGGACCTACGAGCAGTACTTC	CASSLIPGASGTYEQYF
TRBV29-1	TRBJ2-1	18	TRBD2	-	TGCAGCTCAAGAGACAGGGAGGAGCGGGAGGACCTCTACAATGAGCAGTTCTTC	CSSRDREEREDLYNEQFF
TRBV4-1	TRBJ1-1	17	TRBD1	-	TGCGCCAGCAGCCAAGATCGAAGTGTGACAGGGGGCTTTGAAGCTTTCTTT	CASSQDRSVTGGFEAFF
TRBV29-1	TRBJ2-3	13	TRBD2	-	TGCAGCGTTAGCGGGAGGGCCAAGGATACGCAGTATTTT	CSVSGRAKDTQYF
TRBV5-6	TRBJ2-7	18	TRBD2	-	TGTGCCAGCAGCCCCCCGGGACTAGCGGGAATAATCCGGGGCGAGCAGTACTTC	CASSPPGLAGIIRGEQYF
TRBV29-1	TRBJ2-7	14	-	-	TGCAGCGTTGAAGATATGGGGGCCCCCTACGAGCAGTACTTC	CSVEDMGAPYEQYF
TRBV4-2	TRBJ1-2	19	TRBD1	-	TGTGCCAGCAGCCAAGGATGGGACAGGGCCGATTCCGCTAACTATGGCTACACCTTC	CASSQGWDRADSANYGYTF
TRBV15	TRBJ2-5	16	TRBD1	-	TGTGCCACCAGCGGGACAGGGTCCCAGTACCAAGAGACCCAGTACTTC	CATSGTGSQYQETQYF
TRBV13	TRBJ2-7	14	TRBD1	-	TGTGCCAGCAGCCTTCGGGACAGCCCCTACGAGCAGTACTTC	CASSLRDSPYEQYF
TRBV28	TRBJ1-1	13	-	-	TGTGCCAGCAGCCTCACGACGGGCACTGAAGCTTTCTTT	CASSLTTGTEAFF
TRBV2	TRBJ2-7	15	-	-	TGTGCCAGCAGCAATAAACAGGGAAGGGACTACGAGCAGTACTTC	CASSNKQGRDYEQYF
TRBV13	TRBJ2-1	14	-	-	TGTGCCAGCAGCCATGCAGGCCGGTGGGATGAGCAGTTCTTC	CASSHAGRWDEQFF
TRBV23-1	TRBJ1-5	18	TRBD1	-	TGCGCCAGCAGTCGAGACAGGGGTTGCCTTTATTGCGATCAGCCCCAGCATTTT	CASSRDRGCLYCDQPQHF
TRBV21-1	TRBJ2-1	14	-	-	TGTGCCAGCCACCCACAGGGTTCCTACAATGAGCAGTTCTTC	CASHPQGSYNEQFF
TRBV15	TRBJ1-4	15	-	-	TGTGCCACCAGCAGAGACCTATCAACTAATGAAAAACTGTTTTTT	CATSRDLSTNEKLFF
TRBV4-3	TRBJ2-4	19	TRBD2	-	TGCGCCAGCAGCCAAGTCAGGTCGGGGGGGCAACTAGCCAAAAACATTCAGTACTTC	CASSQVRSGGQLAKNIQYF
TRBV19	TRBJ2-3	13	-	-	TGTGCCAGTAGTATTGAGGGTTCAGATACGCAGTATTTT	CASSIEGSDTQYF
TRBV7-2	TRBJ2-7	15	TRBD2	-	TGTGCCAGCAGCTTAGGTTGGACTAGCGGCTACGAGCAGTACTTC	CASSLGWTSGYEQYF
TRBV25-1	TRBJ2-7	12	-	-	TGTGCCAGCAGTGAAGACCAGGACGAGCAGTACTTC	CASSEDQDEQYF
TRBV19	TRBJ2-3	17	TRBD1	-	TGTGCCAGTAGCCGGGACAGGGGGCGCGGAGACACAGATACGCAGTATTTT	CASSRDRGRGDTDTQYF
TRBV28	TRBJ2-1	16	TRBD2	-	TGTGCCAGCAGACGTCGGACTAGCGGTCTCTACAATGAGCAGTTCTTC	CASRRRTSGLYNEQFF
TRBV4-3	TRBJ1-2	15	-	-	TGCGCCAGCAGCCAAGAGGACAGCGCTAACTATGGCTACACCTTC	CASSQEDSANYGYTF
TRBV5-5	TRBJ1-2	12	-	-	TGTGCCAGCAGCCTCGGGTTCTATGGCTACACCTTC	CASSLGFYGYTF
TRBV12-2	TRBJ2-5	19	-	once	TGTGCAAGTCGCTTAGGAGAGGACTGGCAGGACAGGGGGCAAGAGACCCAGTACTTC	CASRLGEDWQDRGQETQYF
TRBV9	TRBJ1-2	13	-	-	TGTGCCAGCAGCGTAGTGGCAGGGTGGGGCTACACCTTC	CASSVVAGWGYTF
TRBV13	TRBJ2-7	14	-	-	TGTGCCAGCAACGTAGGGTCCAAAACCTACGAGCAGTACTTC	CASNVGSKTYEQYF
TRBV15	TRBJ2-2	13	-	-	TGTGCCACCCTTCTGGTGAGCACCGGGGAGCTGTTTTTT	CATLLVSTGELFF
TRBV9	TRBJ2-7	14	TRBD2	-	TGTGCCAGCAGCCTTAGTCGGGGGGTGGGCGAGCAGTACTTC	CASSLSRGVGEQYF
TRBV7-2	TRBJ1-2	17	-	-	TGTGCCAGCAGCTTAGATCCACTGAACACCTTCGGGGGTGGCTACACCTTC	CASSLDPLNTFGGGYTF
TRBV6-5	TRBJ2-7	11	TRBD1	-	TGTGCCAGCCACGACAGGGACGAGCAGTACTTC	CASHDRDEQYF
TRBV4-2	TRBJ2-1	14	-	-	TGTGCCAGCAGCCAAGATCAGATTAACAATGAGCAGTTCTTC	CASSQDQINNEQFF
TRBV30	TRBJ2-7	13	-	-	TGTGCCTGGAATCCAGCGGTGTCCTACGAGCAGTACTTC	CAWNPAVSYEQYF
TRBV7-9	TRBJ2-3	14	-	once	TGTGCCAGCAGCTTAGGTACAGGTCCTTATACGCAGTATTTT	CASSLGTGPYTQYF
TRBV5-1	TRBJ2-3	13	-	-	TGCGCCAGCAGCATGCAGATCACAGATACGCAGTATTTT	CASSMQITDTQYF
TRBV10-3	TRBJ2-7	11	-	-	TGTGCCATCAGTGATCACTACGAGCAGTACTTC	CAISDHYEQYF
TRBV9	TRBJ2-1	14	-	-	TGTGCCAGCAGCGTGAGGGGGACTAACAATGAGCAGTTCTTC	CASSVRGTNNEQFF
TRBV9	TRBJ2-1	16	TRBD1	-	TGTGCCAGCAGCGTAGGGGACAGGGGGCGCCGTGATGAGCAGTTCTTC	CASSVGDRGRRDEQFF
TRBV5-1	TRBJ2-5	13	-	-	TGCGCCAGCAGCCGGGGGAGCTGGGAGACCCAGTACTTC	CASSRGSWETQYF
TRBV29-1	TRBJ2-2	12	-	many	TGCAGCGTTCGAGGGAGGACCGGGGAGCTGTTTTTT	CSVRGRTGELFF
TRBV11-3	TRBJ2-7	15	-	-	TGTGCCAGCAGCTTAGGAGGGGACACTTCCTACGAGCAGTACTTC	CASSLGGDTSYEQYF
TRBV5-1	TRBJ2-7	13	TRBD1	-	TGCGCCAGCCACCGGGACAGGGAGCACGAGCAGTACTTC	CASHRDREHEQYF
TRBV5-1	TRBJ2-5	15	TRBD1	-	TGCGCCAGCAGCTTATGGGGACAGTACCAAGAGACCCAGTACTTC	CASSLWGQYQETQYF
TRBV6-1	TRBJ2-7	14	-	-	TGTGCCAGCAGTGCAGGGCAGGATGGGTACGAGCAGTACTTC	CASSAGQDGYEQYF
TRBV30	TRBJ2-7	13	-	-	TGTGCCTGGAGTGTACAAATCCACCGCGAGCAGTACTTC	CAWSVQIHREQYF
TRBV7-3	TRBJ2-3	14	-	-	TGTGCCAGCAGCTTATCGGCGGGAACAGATACGCAGTATTTT	CASSLSAGTDTQYF
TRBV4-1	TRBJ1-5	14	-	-	TGCGCCAGCAGCCCGGTCGGGGAAAATCAGCCCCAGCATTTT	CASSPVGENQPQHF
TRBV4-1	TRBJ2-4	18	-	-	TGCGCCAGCAGCCGGATTCAACCGTTAGGGGGAGCCAAAAACATTCAGTACTTC	CASSRIQPLGGAKNIQYF
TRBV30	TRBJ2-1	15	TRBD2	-	TGTGCCTGGGAACGCGGCGGGAGCTCCTACAATGAGCAGTTCTTC	CAWERGGSSYNEQFF
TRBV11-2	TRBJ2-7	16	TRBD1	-	TGTGCCAGCAGCTCCCTGTGGGACAGGGGCTCCTACGAGCAGTACTTC	CASSSLWDRGSYEQYF
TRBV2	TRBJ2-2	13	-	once	TGTGCCAGCAGTGAACAGAACACCGGGGAGCTGTTTTTT	CASSEQNTGELFF
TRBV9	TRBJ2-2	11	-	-	TGTGCCAGCACTCGGTCCGGGGAGCTGTTTTTT	CASTRSGELFF
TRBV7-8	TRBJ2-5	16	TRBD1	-	TGTGCCAGCAGCTTAGCGGACAGGGGATTCCAAGAGACCCAGTACTTC	CASSLADRGFQETQYF
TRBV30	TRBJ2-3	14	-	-	TGTGCCTGGGGAGGGCCAGTTAGCACAGATACGCAGTATTTT	CAWGGPVSTDTQYF
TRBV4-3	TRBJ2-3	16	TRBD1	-	TGCGCCAGCAGCCAAGATCTAGGGACAGGGCCAGATACGCAGTATTTT	CASSQDLGTGPDTQYF
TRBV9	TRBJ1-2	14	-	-	TGTGCCAGCAACGGCGGAGGGCCGGCCTATGGCTACACCTTC	CASNGGGPAYGYTF
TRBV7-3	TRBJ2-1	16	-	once	TGTGCCAGCAGCGCCGGTCGCCGGGTCGTCTACAATGAGCAGTTCTTC	CASSAGRRVVYNEQFF
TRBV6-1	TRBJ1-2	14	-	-	TGTGCCAGCAGTGAAGGTGGGGGCACAAGGGGCTACACCTTC	CASSEGGGTRGYTF